This T cell receptor beta chain came from a study of CD8 T cells in Susac syndrome. Germline-derived CDR1 and CDR2 are MDHEN and SYDVKM. V lost 7 bases, J lost 3 bases, and 18 bases lay in between. The CDR3 runs 15 residues. The RNA, about 0.45 to 1 ug, was put through reverse transcription using random hexamers. With immunoSEQ multiplex PCR, TCR beta CDR3 was amplified across 54 Vbeta and 13 Jbeta. TCRdb used MiXCR to reprocess the immunoSEQ multiplex PCR reads, holding one entry per CDR3 protein. The table lists about 240,000 distinct CDR3 sequences, about 95% of them singletons, with 0.1% in the top ten. From blood CD8+ and CD4+ T cells, TCR beta sequences were generated.

The sequence was collected from a human donor with Susac syndrome. The specimen sequenced was CD4+ T cells from PBMCs. V is TRBV28 and J is TRBJ1-1, with D maybe TRBD1 (5 bases). The CDR3 bases are TGTGCCAGCATTCCCCAGTCGGGGCAGTACACTGAAGCTTTCTTT. Protein: CASIPQSGQYTEAFF.